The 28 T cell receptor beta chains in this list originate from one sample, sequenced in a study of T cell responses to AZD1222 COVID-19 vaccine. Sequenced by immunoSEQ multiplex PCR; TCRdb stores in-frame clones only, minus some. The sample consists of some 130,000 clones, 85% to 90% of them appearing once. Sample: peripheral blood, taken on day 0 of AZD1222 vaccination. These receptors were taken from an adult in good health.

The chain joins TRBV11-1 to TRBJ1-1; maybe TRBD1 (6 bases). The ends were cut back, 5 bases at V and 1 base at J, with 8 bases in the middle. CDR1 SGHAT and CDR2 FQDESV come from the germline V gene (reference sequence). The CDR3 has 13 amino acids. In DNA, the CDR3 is TGTGCCAGCAGCAAACAGGGGAACACTGAAGCTTTCTTT. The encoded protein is CASSKQGNTEAFF.

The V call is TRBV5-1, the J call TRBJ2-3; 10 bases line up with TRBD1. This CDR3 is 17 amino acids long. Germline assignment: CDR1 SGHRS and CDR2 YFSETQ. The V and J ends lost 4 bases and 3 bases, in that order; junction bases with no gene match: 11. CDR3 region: CASSRSRDRGLTDTQYF. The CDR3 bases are TGCGCCAGCAGCCGTAGCCGGGACAGGGGTTTGACAGATACGCAGTATTTT.

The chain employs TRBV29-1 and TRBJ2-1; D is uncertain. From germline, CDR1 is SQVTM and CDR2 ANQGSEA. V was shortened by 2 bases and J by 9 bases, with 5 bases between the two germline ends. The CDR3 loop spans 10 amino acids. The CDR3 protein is CSVEWGEQFF. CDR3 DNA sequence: TGCAGCGTTGAATGGGGTGAGCAGTTCTTC.

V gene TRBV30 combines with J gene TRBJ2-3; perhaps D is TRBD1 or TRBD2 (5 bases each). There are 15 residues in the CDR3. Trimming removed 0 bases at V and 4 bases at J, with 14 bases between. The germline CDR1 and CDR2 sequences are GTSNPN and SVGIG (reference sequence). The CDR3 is CAWSVAPGAADTQYF. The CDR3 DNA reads TGTGCCTGGAGTGTGGCCCCCGGGGCGGCAGATACGCAGTATTTT.

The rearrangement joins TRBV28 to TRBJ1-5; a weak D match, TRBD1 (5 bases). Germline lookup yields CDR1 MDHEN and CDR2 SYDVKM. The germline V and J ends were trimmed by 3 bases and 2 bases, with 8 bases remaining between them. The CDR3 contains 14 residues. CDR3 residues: CASSFRQRNQPQHF. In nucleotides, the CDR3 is TGTGCCAGCAGTTTCCGACAGCGCAATCAGCCCCAGCATTTT.

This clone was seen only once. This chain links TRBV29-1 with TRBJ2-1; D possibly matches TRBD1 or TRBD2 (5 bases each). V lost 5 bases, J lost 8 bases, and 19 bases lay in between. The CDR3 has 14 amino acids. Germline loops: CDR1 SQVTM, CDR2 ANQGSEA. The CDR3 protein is CSVLSGPLGDEQFF. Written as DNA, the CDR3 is TGCAGCGTTCTTTCCGGCCCCTTGGGGGATGAGCAGTTCTTC.

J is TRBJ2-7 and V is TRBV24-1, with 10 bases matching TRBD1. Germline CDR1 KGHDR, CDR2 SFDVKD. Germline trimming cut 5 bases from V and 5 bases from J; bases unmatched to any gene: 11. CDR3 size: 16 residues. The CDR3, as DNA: TGTGCCACCAGTGCGTCCGGGACAGGGGAACGTAACGAGCAGTACTTC. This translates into CATSASGTGERNEQYF.

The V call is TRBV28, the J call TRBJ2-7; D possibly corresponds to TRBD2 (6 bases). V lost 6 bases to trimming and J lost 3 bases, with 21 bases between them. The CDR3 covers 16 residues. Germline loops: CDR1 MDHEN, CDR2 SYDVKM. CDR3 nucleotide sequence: TGTGCCAGCAGCCTTTACTCGGGACCCGGGGGCTACGAGCAGTACTTC. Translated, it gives CASSLYSGPGGYEQYF.

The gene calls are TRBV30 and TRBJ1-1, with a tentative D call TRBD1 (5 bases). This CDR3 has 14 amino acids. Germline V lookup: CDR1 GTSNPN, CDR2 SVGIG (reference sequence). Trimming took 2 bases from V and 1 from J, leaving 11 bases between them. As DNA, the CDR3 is TGTGCCTGGAGTAGGGGACGGGCGAACACTGAAGCTTTCTTT. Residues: CAWSRGRANTEAFF.

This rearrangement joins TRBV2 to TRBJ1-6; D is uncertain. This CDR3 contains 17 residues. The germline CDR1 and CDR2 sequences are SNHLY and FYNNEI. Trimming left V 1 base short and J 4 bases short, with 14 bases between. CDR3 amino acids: CASSEGSGEAYNSPLHF. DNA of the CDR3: TGTGCCAGCAGTGAAGGGTCTGGAGAAGCGTATAATTCACCCCTCCACTTT.

As DNA, the CDR3 is TGTGCCAGCAGCTCCCGGGACAGACGTCTCTACGAGCAGTACTTC. Translated: CASSSRDRRLYEQYF. This sequence joins TRBV5-4 and TRBJ2-7; 7 bases map to TRBD1. Germline V gives CDR1 SGHNT, CDR2 YYREEE (reference sequence). V trimming: 3 bases; J trimming: 3 bases; junction bases outside the gene matches: 9. The CDR3 consists of 15 residues.

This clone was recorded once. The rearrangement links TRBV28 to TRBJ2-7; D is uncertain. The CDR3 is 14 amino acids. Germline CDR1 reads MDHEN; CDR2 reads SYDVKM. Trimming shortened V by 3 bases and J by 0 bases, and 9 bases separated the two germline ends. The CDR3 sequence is CASSLHPSSYEQYF. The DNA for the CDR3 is TGTGCCAGCAGTTTGCATCCTTCCTCCTACGAGCAGTACTTC. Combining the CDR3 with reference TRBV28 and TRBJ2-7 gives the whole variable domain DVKVTQSSRYLVKRTGEKVFLECVQDMDHENMFWYRQDPGLGLRLIYFSYDVKMKEKGDIPEGYSVSREKKERFSLILESASTNQTSMYLCASSLHPSSYEQYFGPGTRLTVT.

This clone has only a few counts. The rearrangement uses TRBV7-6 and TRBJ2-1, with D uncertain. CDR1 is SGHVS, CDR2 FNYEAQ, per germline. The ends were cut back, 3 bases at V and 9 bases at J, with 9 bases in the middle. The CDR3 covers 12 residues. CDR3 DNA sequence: TGTGCCAGCAGCTTTGTCTCATCTGAGCAGTTCTTC. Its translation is CASSFVSSEQFF.

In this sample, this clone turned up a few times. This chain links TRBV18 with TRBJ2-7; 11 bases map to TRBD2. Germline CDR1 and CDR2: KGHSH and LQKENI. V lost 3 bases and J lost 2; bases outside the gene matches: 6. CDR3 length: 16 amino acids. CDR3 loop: CASSPQTSGVTYEQYF. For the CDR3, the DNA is TGTGCCAGCTCACCGCAGACTAGCGGGGTAACCTACGAGCAGTACTTC.

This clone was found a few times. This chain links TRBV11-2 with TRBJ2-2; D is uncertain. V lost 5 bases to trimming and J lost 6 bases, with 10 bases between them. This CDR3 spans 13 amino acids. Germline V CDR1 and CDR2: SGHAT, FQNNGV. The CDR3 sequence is CASSVDPAGELFF. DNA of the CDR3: TGTGCCAGCAGCGTTGACCCCGCCGGGGAGCTGTTTTTT.

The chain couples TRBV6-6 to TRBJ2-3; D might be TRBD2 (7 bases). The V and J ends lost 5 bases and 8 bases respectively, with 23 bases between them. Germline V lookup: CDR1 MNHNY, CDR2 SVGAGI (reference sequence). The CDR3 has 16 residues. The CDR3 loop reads CASSRGGMRDHGTQYF. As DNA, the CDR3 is TGTGCCAGCAGTAGGGGGGGGATGAGAGATCATGGTACGCAGTATTTT.

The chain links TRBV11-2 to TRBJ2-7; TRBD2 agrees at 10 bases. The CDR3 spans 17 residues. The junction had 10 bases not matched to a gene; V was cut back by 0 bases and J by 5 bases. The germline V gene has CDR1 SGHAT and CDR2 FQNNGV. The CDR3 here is CASSLDLRSGRTNEQYF. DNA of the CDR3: TGTGCCAGCAGCTTAGATCTCCGTAGCGGGAGGACCAACGAGCAGTACTTC.

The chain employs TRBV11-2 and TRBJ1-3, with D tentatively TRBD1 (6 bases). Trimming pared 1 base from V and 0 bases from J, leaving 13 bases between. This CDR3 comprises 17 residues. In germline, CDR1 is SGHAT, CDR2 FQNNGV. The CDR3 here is CASSLGRTAYSGNTIYF. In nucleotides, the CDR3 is TGTGCCAGCAGCTTAGGACGGACAGCCTACTCTGGAAACACCATATATTTT.

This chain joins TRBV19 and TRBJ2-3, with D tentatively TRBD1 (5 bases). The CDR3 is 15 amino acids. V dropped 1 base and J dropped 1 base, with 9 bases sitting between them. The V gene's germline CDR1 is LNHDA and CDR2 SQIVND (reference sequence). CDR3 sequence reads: CASSIGGFGTDTQYF. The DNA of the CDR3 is TGTGCCAGTAGTATAGGGGGCTTTGGCACAGATACGCAGTATTTT.

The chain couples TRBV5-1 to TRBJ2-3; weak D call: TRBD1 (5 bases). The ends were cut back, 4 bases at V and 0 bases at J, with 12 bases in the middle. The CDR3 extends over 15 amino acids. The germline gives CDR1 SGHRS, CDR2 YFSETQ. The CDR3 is CASSPDTLSTDTQYF. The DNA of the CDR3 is TGCGCCAGCAGCCCGGACACGCTTAGCACAGATACGCAGTATTTT. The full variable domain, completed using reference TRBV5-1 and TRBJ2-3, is KAGVTQTPRYLIKTRGQQVTLSCSPISGHRSVSWYQQTPGQGLQFLFEYFSETQRNKGNFPGRFSGRQFSNSRSEMNVSTLELGDSALYLCASSPDTLSTDTQYFGPGTRLTVL.

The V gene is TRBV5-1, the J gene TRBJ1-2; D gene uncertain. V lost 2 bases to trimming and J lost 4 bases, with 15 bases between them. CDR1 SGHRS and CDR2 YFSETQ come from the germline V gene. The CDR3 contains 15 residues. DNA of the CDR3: TGCGCCAGCAGCTTTGCGGGCACCGTAGCCTATGGCTACACCTTC. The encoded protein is CASSFAGTVAYGYTF.

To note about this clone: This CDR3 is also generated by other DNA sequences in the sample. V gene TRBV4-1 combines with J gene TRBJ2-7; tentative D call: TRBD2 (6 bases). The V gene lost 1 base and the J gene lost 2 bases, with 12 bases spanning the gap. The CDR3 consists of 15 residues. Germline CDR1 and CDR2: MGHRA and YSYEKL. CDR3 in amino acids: CASSQGQGGTYEQYF. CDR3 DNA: TGCGCCAGCAGCCAAGGTCAGGGAGGAACCTACGAGCAGTACTTC.

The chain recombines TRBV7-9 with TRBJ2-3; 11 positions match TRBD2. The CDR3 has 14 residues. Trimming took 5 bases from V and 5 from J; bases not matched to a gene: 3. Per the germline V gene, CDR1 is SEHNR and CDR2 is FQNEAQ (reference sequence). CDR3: CASSHGLAGDTQYF. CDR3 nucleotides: TGTGCCAGCAGCCATGGACTAGCGGGAGATACGCAGTATTTT.

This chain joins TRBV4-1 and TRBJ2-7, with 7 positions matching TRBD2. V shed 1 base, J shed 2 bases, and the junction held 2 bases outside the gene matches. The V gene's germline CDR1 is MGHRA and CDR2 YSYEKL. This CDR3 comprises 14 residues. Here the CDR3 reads CASSQGTSTYEQYF. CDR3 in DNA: TGCGCCAGCAGCCAAGGGACTAGTACCTACGAGCAGTACTTC.

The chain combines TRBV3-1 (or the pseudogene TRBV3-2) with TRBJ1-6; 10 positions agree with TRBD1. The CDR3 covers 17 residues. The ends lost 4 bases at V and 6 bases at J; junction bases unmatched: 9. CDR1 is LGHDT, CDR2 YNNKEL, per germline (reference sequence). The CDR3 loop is CASSLRTGGFSNSPLHF. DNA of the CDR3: TGTGCCAGCAGCCTTAGGACAGGGGGTTTTAGTAATTCACCCCTCCACTTT.

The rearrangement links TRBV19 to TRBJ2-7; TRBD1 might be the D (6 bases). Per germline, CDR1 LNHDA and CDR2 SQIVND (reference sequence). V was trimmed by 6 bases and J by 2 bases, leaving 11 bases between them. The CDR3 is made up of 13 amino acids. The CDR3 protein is CASSGRDTYEQYF. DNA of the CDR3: TGTGCCAGTAGCGGCCGGGACACCTACGAGCAGTACTTC.

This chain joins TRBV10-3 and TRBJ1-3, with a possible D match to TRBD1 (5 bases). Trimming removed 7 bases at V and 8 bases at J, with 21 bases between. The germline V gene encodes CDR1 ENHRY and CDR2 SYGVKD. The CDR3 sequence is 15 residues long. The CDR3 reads CAITLRGGAGDTIYF. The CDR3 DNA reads TGTGCCATCACCCTACGGGGCGGTGCTGGGGACACCATATATTTT.

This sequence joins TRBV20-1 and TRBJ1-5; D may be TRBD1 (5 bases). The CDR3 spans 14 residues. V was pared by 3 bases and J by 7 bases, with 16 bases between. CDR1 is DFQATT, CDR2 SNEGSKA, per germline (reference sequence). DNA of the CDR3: TGCAGTGCTAGTTTAGATGGGGCAGGGCAGCCCCAGCATTTT. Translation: CSASLDGAGQPQHF.